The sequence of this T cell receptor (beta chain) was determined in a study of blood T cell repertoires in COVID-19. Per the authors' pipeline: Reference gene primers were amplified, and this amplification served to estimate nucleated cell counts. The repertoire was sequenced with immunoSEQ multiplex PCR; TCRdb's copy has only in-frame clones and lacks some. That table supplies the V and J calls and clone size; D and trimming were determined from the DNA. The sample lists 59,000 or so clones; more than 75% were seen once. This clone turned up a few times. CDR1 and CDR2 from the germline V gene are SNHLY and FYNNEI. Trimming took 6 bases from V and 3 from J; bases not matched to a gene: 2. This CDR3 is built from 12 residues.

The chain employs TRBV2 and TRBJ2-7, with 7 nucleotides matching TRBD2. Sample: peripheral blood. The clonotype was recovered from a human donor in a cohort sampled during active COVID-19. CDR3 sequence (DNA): TGTGCCAGCAGCCCGGGGGGCTACGAGCAGTACTTC. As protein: CASSPGGYEQYF.